Sequencing of this T cell receptor beta chain was carried out in a study of T cells in Graves' hyperthyroidism and ophthalmopathy. Study-wide background: Before treatment of any kind, peripheral blood was taken at initial diagnosis.

Trimming took off 7 bases at V and 5 bases at J, with 14 bases between the two ends. The germline V gene has CDR1 SNHLY and CDR2 FYNNEI. CDR3 length equals 13 residues. The CDR3 regions of TCR beta were amplified from RNA transcripts. The HTBI primer set drove a first-round RT-PCR of the TCR CDR3. TCRdb called the multiplex PCR reads again in MiXCR, with one record for every CDR3 protein. The sample has 350,000 to 400,000 distinct CDR3 sequences; 19% are singletons. There are many counts of this clonotype. Antigen specificity is unknown. Findings and limits, study-wide: A 13 V-J model separated ophthalmopathy from stable hyperthyroidism.

Across 18 months, stable Graves' hyperthyroidism was marked by no progression to ophthalmopathy. The sequenced sample consisted of blood. V and J are TRBV2 and TRBJ2-5, with D possibly being TRBD1 (6 bases). This TCR derives from a woman between 18 and 29 years old with Graves' hyperthyroidism. The CDR3 DNA follows: TGTGCCAGCACTGCGAGACAGGTGGAGACCCAGTACTTC. Translating gives CASTARQVETQYF.